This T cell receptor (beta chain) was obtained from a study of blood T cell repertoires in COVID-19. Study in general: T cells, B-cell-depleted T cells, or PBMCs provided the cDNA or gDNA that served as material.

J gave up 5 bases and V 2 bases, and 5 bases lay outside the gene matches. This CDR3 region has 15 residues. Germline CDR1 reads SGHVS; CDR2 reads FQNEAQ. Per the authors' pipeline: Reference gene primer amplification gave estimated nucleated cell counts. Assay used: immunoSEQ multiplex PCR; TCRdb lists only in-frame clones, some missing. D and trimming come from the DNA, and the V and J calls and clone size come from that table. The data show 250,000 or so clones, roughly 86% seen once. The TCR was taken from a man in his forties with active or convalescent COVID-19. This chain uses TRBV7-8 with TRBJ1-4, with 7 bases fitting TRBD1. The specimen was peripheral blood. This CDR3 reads CASSLQGQPNEKLFF. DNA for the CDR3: TGTGCCAGCAGCTTACAGGGACAGCCAAATGAAAAACTGTTTTTT.